This T cell receptor beta chain appears in the sequencing data of a study of shared clonotypes between healthy human individuals. The overall study: Sampling drew on donors who were a couple of women and a few men aged 18 to 49.

Findings and caveats of the study: Sequencing depth was expected to affect clonotype sharing among donors.

CDR1 MNHEY and CDR2 SMNVEV come from the germline V gene (reference sequence). Trimming left V 6 bases short and J 5 bases short, with 9 bases between. The CDR3 runs 12 residues. In this sample, this clone turned up once. Its antigen is still unknown. The assay was carried out at the deep level. Roughly 210 ng DNA, around 30,000 T cell genomes, went into each sorted-subset replicate PCR. Produced via immunoSEQ multiplex PCR; TCRdb's table is partial and in-frame only. Among roughly 660,000 clones listed, about 90% were seen once. Sequencing input: memory CD8+ T cells from PBMCs. The subset: CD45RO+ cells pooled with CCR7-negative TemRA cells. This TCR came from a man aged 18 to 35 in good health. Some clones in this sample may be carry-over from other donors' samples. The chain joins TRBV27 to TRBJ2-3; D uncertain. The CDR3 DNA follows: TGTGCCAGCAGCCCGACCGAAGATACGCAGTATTTT. Translated: CASSPTEDTQYF.